This TCR beta chain was captured by sequencing in a study of vaccination effects on CD4 cells after COVID-19. Before sequencing, viral peptide pools were used by the ViraFEST assay to expand antigen-specific CD4+ T cells. Scientists isolated CD4+ T cells after a roughly 10-day culture period ended. A positive SARS-CoV-2 PCR test fell between March and December 2020. To note about this clone: Its antigen is undetermined.

V lost 9 bases to trimming and J lost 3 bases; unmatched junction nucleotides: 7. The CDR3 is made up of 14 amino acids. Looked up from germline, CDR1 is MDHEN and CDR2 is SYDVKM. Here immunoSEQ multiplex PCR was the method, and the copy in TCRdb shows in-frame clones only, minus some. The data contain about 36,000 clones, around 70% of them singletons. Broader study findings: The study found that post-vaccine spike-reactive clones in convalescents were mainly new vaccine-induced clones.

The source was CD4+ T cells from PBMCs cultured with HCoV-NL63 spike peptides, collected before COVID-19 vaccination. This chain links TRBV28 with TRBJ2-1, with TRBD2 matching over 8 bases. The TCR sequence derives from a human donor who had a prior SARS-CoV-2 infection. The CDR3 sequence is CASNRGRHYNEQFF. The CDR3 DNA reads as TGTGCCAGTAACCGCGGGAGGCACTACAATGAGCAGTTCTTC.